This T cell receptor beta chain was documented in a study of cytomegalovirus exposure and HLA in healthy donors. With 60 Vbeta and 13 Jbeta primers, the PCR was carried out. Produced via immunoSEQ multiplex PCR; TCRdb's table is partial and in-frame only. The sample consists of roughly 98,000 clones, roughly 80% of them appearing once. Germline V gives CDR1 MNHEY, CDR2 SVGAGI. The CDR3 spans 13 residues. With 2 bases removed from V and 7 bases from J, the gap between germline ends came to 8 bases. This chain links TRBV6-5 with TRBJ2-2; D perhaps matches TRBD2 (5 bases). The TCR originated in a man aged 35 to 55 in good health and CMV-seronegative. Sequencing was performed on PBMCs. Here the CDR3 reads CASSYERNGELFF. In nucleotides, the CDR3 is TGTGCCAGCAGTTACGAGCGGAACGGGGAGCTGTTTTTT.